These T cell receptor beta chains were read from a single sample in a study of OX40 agonist ivuxolimab in advanced cancers. The table came from immunoSEQ multiplex PCR; TCRdb's copy has only in-frame clones and leaves some out. The data show fewer than 100,000 clones, with roughly four fifths seen just once and approximately 0.44% held by the top ten. Sample: CD4+ or CD8+ T cells sorted from blood, taken in a trial of the OX40 agonist ivuxolimab. Receptors originate from an adult with an advanced solid tumor such as melanoma, head and neck, liver or kidney cancer. Each CDR3 is given with its conserved first and last residue. Each record gives: J gene, D gene, clone size, V gene, CDR3 DNA, CDR3 protein. The D gene is left open where the match is weak. Rows may omit the clone size; those that give it use once, few, many or a size class.

J gene: TRBJ1-1
D gene: NA
clone size: once
V gene: TRBV5-3
CDR3 DNA: TGTGCCAGAAGCCCTACTCCTATTCAGGGGAACACTGAAGCTTTCTTT
CDR3 protein: CARSPTPIQGNTEAFF

J gene: TRBJ1-2
D gene: TRBD1
clone size: NA
V gene: TRBV5-5
CDR3 DNA: TGTGCCAGCAGAATTGTTCCGGGACAGGGAATGAATGGCTACACCTTC
CDR3 protein: CASRIVPGQGMNGYTF

J gene: TRBJ1-3
D gene: NA
clone size: NA
V gene: TRBV30
CDR3 DNA: TGTGCCTGGACGAGGGGGAACTCTGGAAACACCATATATTTT
CDR3 protein: CAWTRGNSGNTIYF

J gene: TRBJ2-2
D gene: NA
clone size: NA
V gene: TRBV28
CDR3 DNA: TGTGCCAGCAGTGGGGGTTTCACCGGGGAGCTGTTTTTT
CDR3 protein: CASSGGFTGELFF

J gene: TRBJ2-2
D gene: TRBD2
clone size: NA
V gene: TRBV10-1
CDR3 DNA: TGCGCCAGCAAACCTAGCGGGGGTTTTACCGGGGAGCTGTTTTTT
CDR3 protein: CASKPSGGFTGELFF

J gene: TRBJ2-1
D gene: TRBD1
clone size: NA
V gene: TRBV6-1
CDR3 DNA: TGTGCCACTAATCGACAGGGGGCGAATGAGCAGTTCTTC
CDR3 protein: CATNRQGANEQFF

J gene: TRBJ2-1
D gene: NA
clone size: NA
V gene: TRBV6-5
CDR3 DNA: TGTGCCAGCAGTTACGGCGGTAGCTCCTACAATGAGCAGTTCTTC
CDR3 protein: CASSYGGSSYNEQFF

J gene: TRBJ2-1
D gene: TRBD1
clone size: NA
V gene: TRBV5-1
CDR3 DNA: TGCGCCAGCAGCTTGGAGGGACAGTACAATGAGCAGTTCTTC
CDR3 protein: CASSLEGQYNEQFF

J gene: TRBJ1-4
D gene: NA
clone size: NA
V gene: TRBV11-2
CDR3 DNA: TGTGCCAGCAGCCCCGCAGGGACAACTCGGGAAAAACTGTTTTTT
CDR3 protein: CASSPAGTTREKLFF

J gene: TRBJ1-2
D gene: TRBD1
clone size: NA
V gene: TRBV7-9
CDR3 DNA: TGTGCCAGCAGCTTAGCTCTAGGGACAGGGGGTCATGGCTACACCTTC
CDR3 protein: CASSLALGTGGHGYTF

J gene: TRBJ2-5
D gene: NA
clone size: NA
V gene: TRBV11-3
CDR3 DNA: TGTGCCAGCAGCTTGCGGGGTATCTCAACCCAGTACTTC
CDR3 protein: CASSLRGISTQYF

J gene: TRBJ2-7
D gene: TRBD2
clone size: NA
V gene: TRBV14
CDR3 DNA: TGTGCCAGCAGCCGGATGGAGCGGGAGACCGACGAGCAGTACTTC
CDR3 protein: CASSRMERETDEQYF

J gene: TRBJ2-2
D gene: NA
clone size: NA
V gene: TRBV7-6
CDR3 DNA: TGTGCCAGCAGCTTAGGGAACACCGGGGAGCTGTTTTTT
CDR3 protein: CASSLGNTGELFF

J gene: TRBJ2-3
D gene: NA
clone size: NA
V gene: TRBV7-9
CDR3 DNA: TGTGCCAGCAGCCCCCTGACAGGTACTACGCAGTATTTT
CDR3 protein: CASSPLTGTTQYF

J gene: TRBJ1-1
D gene: TRBD1
clone size: NA
V gene: TRBV9
CDR3 DNA: TGTGCCAGCAGCCGACAGGGGGGGAACACTGAAGCTTTCTTT
CDR3 protein: CASSRQGGNTEAFF

J gene: TRBJ2-3
D gene: NA
clone size: NA
V gene: TRBV10-3
CDR3 DNA: TGTGCCATCACATCGGGCACAGATACGCAGTATTTT
CDR3 protein: CAITSGTDTQYF

J gene: TRBJ2-1
D gene: TRBD2
clone size: NA
V gene: TRBV9
CDR3 DNA: TGTGCCAGCAGCCCCGGACTAGCGGGGACCTACAATGAGCAGTTCTTC
CDR3 protein: CASSPGLAGTYNEQFF

J gene: TRBJ1-2
D gene: NA
clone size: NA
V gene: TRBV6-1
CDR3 DNA: TGTGCCAGCACCCAGACACGGAACTATGGCTACACCTTC
CDR3 protein: CASTQTRNYGYTF

J gene: TRBJ2-1
D gene: NA
clone size: few
V gene: TRBV19
CDR3 DNA: TGTGCCAGTAGTACGCGGGAGCAGTTCTTC
CDR3 protein: CASSTREQFF

J gene: TRBJ2-3
D gene: TRBD2
clone size: NA
V gene: TRBV5-8
CDR3 DNA: TGTGCCAGCAGCATTAGCGGGGGCATCACAGATACGCAGTATTTT
CDR3 protein: CASSISGGITDTQYF

J gene: TRBJ1-6
D gene: NA
clone size: NA
V gene: TRBV6-5
CDR3 DNA: TGTGCCAGCAATGAGGTCGGGGGCTATAATTCACCCCTCCACTTT
CDR3 protein: CASNEVGGYNSPLHF

J gene: TRBJ1-3
D gene: NA
clone size: NA
V gene: TRBV29-1
CDR3 DNA: TGCAGCGCAATGAGTCCCGGAAACACCATATATTTT
CDR3 protein: CSAMSPGNTIYF

J gene: TRBJ2-5
D gene: NA
clone size: NA
V gene: TRBV7-2
CDR3 DNA: TGTGCCAGCAGCTTACCGCTGGGGGGGACCCAGTACTTC
CDR3 protein: CASSLPLGGTQYF

J gene: TRBJ2-7
D gene: TRBD2
clone size: NA
V gene: TRBV18
CDR3 DNA: TGTGCCAGCTCACCGGGACTAGCAAACGAGCAGTACTTC
CDR3 protein: CASSPGLANEQYF

J gene: TRBJ2-1
D gene: NA
clone size: NA
V gene: TRBV6-5
CDR3 DNA: TGTGCCAGCAGCGCGGGGGCTAAGAACAATGAGCAGTTCTTC
CDR3 protein: CASSAGAKNNEQFF

J gene: TRBJ1-5
D gene: NA
clone size: NA
V gene: TRBV5-5
CDR3 DNA: TGTGCCAGCAGCCGTCAGGACAGCACGGAGTATCAGCCCCAGCATTTT
CDR3 protein: CASSRQDSTEYQPQHF

J gene: TRBJ1-5
D gene: TRBD1
clone size: NA
V gene: TRBV27
CDR3 DNA: TGTGCCAGCAGTCGCACTGGGACAGCCGTCAATCAGCCCCAGCATTTT
CDR3 protein: CASSRTGTAVNQPQHF

J gene: TRBJ2-2
D gene: TRBD2
clone size: NA
V gene: TRBV5-6
CDR3 DNA: TGTGCCAGCAGTTCGACTAGCGGAAACACCGGGGAGCTGTTTTTT
CDR3 protein: CASSSTSGNTGELFF

J gene: TRBJ1-1
D gene: NA
clone size: NA
V gene: TRBV6-5
CDR3 DNA: TGTGCCAGCAGTTCCCCCCCCCGGAACACTGAAGCTTTCTTT
CDR3 protein: CASSSPPRNTEAFF

J gene: TRBJ2-7
D gene: NA
clone size: NA
V gene: TRBV5-6
CDR3 DNA: TGTGCCAGCAGCTTGGAGGTAGGGACCCCACAGTACTTC
CDR3 protein: CASSLEVGTPQYF

J gene: TRBJ1-2
D gene: TRBD1
clone size: NA
V gene: TRBV11-2
CDR3 DNA: TGTGCCAGCAGCCCGGACAGGGACTATGGCTACACCTTC
CDR3 protein: CASSPDRDYGYTF

J gene: TRBJ1-1
D gene: NA
clone size: NA
V gene: TRBV6-5
CDR3 DNA: TGTGCCACCCAAGCGCGGGAGGGCGGAGCTTTCTTT
CDR3 protein: CATQAREGGAFF

J gene: TRBJ2-1
D gene: NA
clone size: NA
V gene: TRBV7-2
CDR3 DNA: TGTGCCAGCAGCTTTCTGCGCTACAATGAGCAGTTCTTC
CDR3 protein: CASSFLRYNEQFF

J gene: TRBJ2-7
D gene: NA
clone size: NA
V gene: TRBV5-4
CDR3 DNA: TGTGCCAGCAGCTCCCCTAGCGTCAGCTCCTACGAGCAGTACTTC
CDR3 protein: CASSSPSVSSYEQYF

J gene: TRBJ1-5
D gene: TRBD1
clone size: NA
V gene: TRBV5-1
CDR3 DNA: TGCGCCAGCAGCTTGGAGGGACAGGGGAGTCAGCCCCAGCATTTT
CDR3 protein: CASSLEGQGSQPQHF

J gene: TRBJ2-1
D gene: TRBD2
clone size: NA
V gene: TRBV7-2
CDR3 DNA: TGTGCCAGCAGCCCAAGGTCTAGCGGGGACTACAATGAGCAGTTCTTC
CDR3 protein: CASSPRSSGDYNEQFF

J gene: TRBJ2-7
D gene: NA
clone size: NA
V gene: TRBV4-1
CDR3 DNA: TGCGCCAGCAGCCAAGGGGATCGGTTCGCCTACGAGCAGTACTTC
CDR3 protein: CASSQGDRFAYEQYF

J gene: TRBJ2-7
D gene: TRBD1
clone size: few
V gene: TRBV29-1
CDR3 DNA: TGCAGCGTTGAACAGGGGGCTGACGAGCAGTACTTC
CDR3 protein: CSVEQGADEQYF

J gene: TRBJ2-5
D gene: TRBD1
clone size: NA
V gene: TRBV5-1
CDR3 DNA: TGCGCCAGCAGCTTGGCCGGACAGGGCGGCCAAGAGACCCAGTACTTC
CDR3 protein: CASSLAGQGGQETQYF

J gene: TRBJ2-5
D gene: NA
clone size: NA
V gene: TRBV5-4
CDR3 DNA: TGTGCCAGCAGCTCGGGACCGGGTGGCGGGACCGAGACCCAGTACTTC
CDR3 protein: CASSSGPGGGTETQYF

J gene: TRBJ2-6
D gene: NA
clone size: NA
V gene: TRBV15
CDR3 DNA: TGTGCCATCAAACACGCTGGGGCCAACGTCCTGACTTTC
CDR3 protein: CAIKHAGANVLTF

J gene: TRBJ2-7
D gene: TRBD2
clone size: NA
V gene: TRBV28
CDR3 DNA: TGTGCCAGCAGTTTATCGGGGGGAGAGCAGTACTTC
CDR3 protein: CASSLSGGEQYF

J gene: TRBJ1-4
D gene: TRBD1
clone size: NA
V gene: TRBV6-9
CDR3 DNA: TGTGCCAGCAGTTATTACTGGACAGGGCGGGATGAAAAACTGTTTTTT
CDR3 protein: CASSYYWTGRDEKLFF

J gene: TRBJ2-5
D gene: TRBD1
clone size: NA
V gene: TRBV25-1
CDR3 DNA: TGTGCCAGCAGCGGGACAGGAGGTGGGGAGACCCAGTACTTC
CDR3 protein: CASSGTGGGETQYF

J gene: TRBJ1-4
D gene: NA
clone size: NA
V gene: TRBV10-3
CDR3 DNA: TGTGCCATCAGTGATAGTCGGAGTGAAAAACTGTTTTTT
CDR3 protein: CAISDSRSEKLFF

J gene: TRBJ2-5
D gene: NA
clone size: NA
V gene: TRBV30
CDR3 DNA: TGTGCCTGGAGTGTAGCAGGGGAGACCCAGTACTTC
CDR3 protein: CAWSVAGETQYF

J gene: TRBJ2-1
D gene: NA
clone size: NA
V gene: TRBV30
CDR3 DNA: TGTGCCTGGGCAGAGAGAGGGATGAATGAGCAGTTCTTC
CDR3 protein: CAWAERGMNEQFF

J gene: TRBJ2-1
D gene: NA
clone size: once
V gene: TRBV6-1
CDR3 DNA: TGTGCCAGCAAGATAATCAGGGACGGGGATGAGCAGTTCTTC
CDR3 protein: CASKIIRDGDEQFF

J gene: TRBJ2-2
D gene: NA
clone size: NA
V gene: TRBV7-2
CDR3 DNA: TGTGCCAGCAGCTTACCCAACACCGGGGAGCTGTTTTTT
CDR3 protein: CASSLPNTGELFF

J gene: TRBJ2-7
D gene: TRBD1
clone size: NA
V gene: TRBV7-2
CDR3 DNA: TGTGCCAGCAGCTTAGGATCGACAGGGAGATACGAGCAGTACTTC
CDR3 protein: CASSLGSTGRYEQYF

J gene: TRBJ2-1
D gene: TRBD2
clone size: NA
V gene: TRBV9
CDR3 DNA: TGTGCCAGCAGCCTGACCAGCGGGAGCTCCTACAATGAGCAGTTCTTC
CDR3 protein: CASSLTSGSSYNEQFF

J gene: TRBJ2-1
D gene: NA
clone size: NA
V gene: TRBV19
CDR3 DNA: TGTGCCAGTAGTATACCGGGCTCAGGGGTCAATGAGCAGTTCTTC
CDR3 protein: CASSIPGSGVNEQFF